These 30 T cell receptor beta chains originate from one sample sequenced in a study of CD8 T cells in ankylosing spondylitis (dated 2017 in TCRdb). Library construction relied on 5' RACE. Sequencing instrument: Illumina HiSeq 2500. In TCRdb, the public reads were trimmed at Q25 with fastp and aligned with MiXCR, with productive beta chains retained. When rows share a CDR3 protein, they turn into one entry using the most common DNA and genes. The sample table lists some 270,000 distinct CDR3 sequences, 18% of them with a count of one. The top ten clones comprise around 33% of the sample. The sample consisted of blood, either unsorted or a sorted T cell fraction (not recorded which). These receptors came from a male donor with ankylosing spondylitis or in good health (not recorded which).

The V call is TRBV29-1, the J call TRBJ2-7, with D possibly matching TRBD1 (6 bases). CDR3 length: 12 residues. Germline CDR1 is SQVTM and CDR2 is ANQGSEA. Trimming cost V 6 bases and J 3 bases, with 12 bases left between them. CDR3 in amino acids: CSVRDTNYEQYF. DNA of the CDR3: TGCAGCGTCCGGGACACCAACTACGAGCAGTACTTC.

This chain links TRBV7-8 with TRBJ1-1, with D possibly matching TRBD1 (6 bases). Germline CDR1 reads SGHVS; CDR2 reads FQNEAQ. The CDR3 contains 12 residues. Trimming pared 5 bases from V and 6 bases from J, leaving 10 bases between. For the CDR3, the DNA is TGTGCCAGCAGCCTCGGACAGCCTGAAGCTTTCTTT. Translation gives CASSLGQPEAFF.

The table lists this clonotype with many counts. The chain recombines TRBV24-1 with TRBJ2-7; TRBD1 is a possible D gene (5 bases). V was cut by 6 bases and J by 1 base, with 9 bases left in between. The CDR3 consists of 13 residues. Germline V lookup: CDR1 KGHDR, CDR2 SFDVKD. The CDR3, as DNA: TGTGCCACCAGTCACAGGAGTTCCTACGAGCAGTACTTC. It specifies CATSHRSSYEQYF.

In this sample, this clonotype turned up a few times. The chain links TRBV12-3 or TRBV12-4 to TRBJ2-5; 13 nucleotides match TRBD2. Trimming removed 5 bases from V and 4 bases from J; junction bases left unmatched: 1. This CDR3 is built from 14 residues. Written as DNA, the CDR3 is TGTGCCAGCAGTAGGACTAGCGGGGGAGAGACCCAGTACTTC. Its protein product is CASSRTSGGETQYF.

This clonotype was counted ten times or more. V gene TRBV29-1 combines with J gene TRBJ2-1; 8 bases fit TRBD2. The CDR3 runs 15 residues. V shed 4 bases, J shed 4 bases, and the junction held 9 bases outside the gene matches. Germline CDR1 reads SQVTM; CDR2 reads ANQGSEA. The CDR3 region is CSVVTGGSLYNEQFF. As DNA, the CDR3 is TGCAGCGTTGTAACGGGAGGGTCCTTATACAATGAGCAGTTCTTC.

V is TRBV29-1 and J is TRBJ2-1; 9 positions match TRBD2. The CDR3 runs 15 residues. The germline gives CDR1 SQVTM, CDR2 ANQGSEA. Losses at the gene ends were 4 bases for V and 0 bases for J; bases not matched to a gene: 4. The DNA of the CDR3 is TGCAGCGTTGGGGTTAGCGGGAGCTCCTACAATGAGCAGTTCTTC. Its translation: CSVGVSGSSYNEQFF.

This clonotype was detected only a few times. The genes are TRBV9 and TRBJ2-7; D possibly matches TRBD1 or TRBD2 (5 bases each). Germline CDR1 reads SGDLS; CDR2 reads YYNGEE. Trimming pared 0 bases from V and 2 bases from J, leaving 15 bases between. This CDR3 has 16 amino acids. CDR3 coding DNA: TGTGCCAGCAGCGTAGGCTGGGGGAGTAACCCCTACGAGCAGTACTTC. This codes for CASSVGWGSNPYEQYF.

This clonotype was seen a handful of times. The chain has TRBV24-1 and TRBJ2-5; 7 bases are a match to TRBD1. Looked up from germline, CDR1 is KGHDR and CDR2 is SFDVKD. CDR3 size: 16 residues. The trim removed 2 bases at V and 5 bases at J, leaving 10 bases unmatched. CDR3 nucleotide sequence: TGTGCCACCAGTGATTCGACAGGGCCAGGTCGCGAGACCCAGTACTTC. Its protein is CATSDSTGPGRETQYF.

The CDR3 region is CASSFSVRSENGHGDEQFF. Written as DNA, the CDR3 is TGTGCCAGCAGTTTCTCTGTCAGGAGCGAAAACGGACATGGCGATGAGCAGTTCTTC. The rearrangement joins TRBV11-1 to TRBJ2-1, with a tentative D call TRBD1 (5 bases). V lost 6 bases and J 8 bases, leaving 32 bases between the germline ends. The CDR3 runs 19 residues. Per the germline V gene, CDR1 is SGHAT and CDR2 is FQDESV (reference sequence).

This rearrangement joins TRBV20-1 to TRBJ2-7; D not resolved. This CDR3 region has 14 residues. V dropped 6 bases and J dropped 6 bases, with 21 bases sitting between them. Per the germline V gene, CDR1 is DFQATT and CDR2 is SNEGSKA (reference sequence). The CDR3: CSAKMTPAMGEQYF. In nucleotides, the CDR3 is TGCAGTGCCAAAATGACTCCAGCCATGGGCGAGCAGTACTTC.

This clonotype appeared a few times. This chain links TRBV7-2 with TRBJ2-1; the D is unclear. The length of the CDR3 is 13 residues. Trimming cost V 6 bases and J 9 bases, with 15 bases left between them. Germline CDR1 is SGHTA and CDR2 is FQGNSA. CDR3 coding DNA: TGTGCCAGCAGTACCTTCCCGGGTGCTGAGCAGTTCTTC. As protein: CASSTFPGAEQFF.

As concerns this clonotype: One junction end does not reproduce the germline sequence, and a read error may be involved. J is TRBJ2-7 and V is TRBV6-2 or TRBV6-3; D is perhaps TRBD2 (6 bases). CDR3 length equals 14 residues. Germline CDR1 and CDR2: MNHEY and SVGEGT. CDR3 region: CVSSYLDYSYEQYF. CDR3 DNA: TGTGTCAGCAGTTACCTGGACTACTCCTACGAGCAGTACTTC.

The chain couples TRBV29-1 to TRBJ2-3, with D possibly being TRBD2 (6 bases). CDR3 length equals 16 residues. V was shortened by 5 bases and J by 4 bases, with 22 bases between the two germline ends. Germline V gene lookup returns CDR1 SQVTM and CDR2 ANQGSEA. The CDR3 DNA reads as TGCAGCGTTTTCCCATCGAAGGCGGGAAGGGCAGATACGCAGTATTTT. It codes for CSVFPSKAGRADTQYF.

As regards this clonotype: This sequence may be a read error, since a much larger clone differs from it by one base. The V and J genes are TRBV2 and TRBJ2-7; 7 nucleotides match TRBD2. The CDR3 contains 15 residues. The germline CDR1 and CDR2 sequences are SNHLY and FYNNEI. V gave up 3 bases and J gave up 2 bases; unmatched junction bases: 7. The CDR3 here is CASSESERDPYEQYF. The CDR3 nucleotides are TGTGCCAGCAGTGAGAGCGAGCGGGATCCCTACGAGCAGTACTTC.

There are many counts of this clonotype. The chain recombines TRBV27 with TRBJ2-7; no clear D gene. The V gene's germline CDR1 is MNHEY and CDR2 SMNVEV (reference sequence). CDR3 length: 14 amino acids. V gave up 6 bases and J gave up 0 bases, with 12 bases separating them. The CDR3 DNA sequence: TGTGCCAGCAGCCCCGGGTCCCTCTCCTACGAGCAGTACTTC. Translating it yields CASSPGSLSYEQYF.

The genes are TRBV7-2 and TRBJ2-7; TRBD2 is a possible D gene (5 bases). CDR1 and CDR2 from the germline V gene are SGHTA and FQGNSA. This CDR3 is 16 amino acids long. V was clipped by 2 bases and J by 2 bases, with 16 bases between them. The CDR3 bases are TGTGCCAGCAGCTTACCCCTAGCAGCCGTTACCTACGAGCAGTACTTC. It codes for CASSLPLAAVTYEQYF.

This clonotype was counted only a few times. The genes are TRBV5-6 and TRBJ2-5; D uncertain. V was cut by 7 bases and J by 5 bases, with 21 bases left in between. Germline V gene lookup returns CDR1 SGHDT and CDR2 YYEEEE. This CDR3 comprises 15 residues. DNA for the CDR3: TGTGCCAGCCTATTGTGGGGTGGCGGTGCGGAGACCCAGTACTTC. The encoded protein is CASLLWGGGAETQYF.

In its sample, this clonotype was seen a few times. The chain carries TRBV12-3 or TRBV12-4 and TRBJ1-4; no clear D. The V end lost 6 bases, the J end lost 1 base, and 6 bases lay between the germline ends. The CDR3 has 13 residues. Here the CDR3 DNA reads TGTGCCAGCAGAACGAGAACTAATGAAAAACTGTTTTTT. This gives the protein CASRTRTNEKLFF.

Only a few counts were recorded for this clonotype. A junction end diverges from the germline sequence, so it may reflect a read error. The chain uses TRBV12-3 or TRBV12-4 and TRBJ2-5, with a possible D match to TRBD2 (7 bases). CDR3 length: 13 residues. For the CDR3, the DNA is TGTGCCAGCAGTTACGGGGGGCAAGAGACCCAGTCCTTC. Amino acids: CASSYGGQETQSF.

The rearrangement joins TRBV29-1 to TRBJ2-3, with 7 bases aligning to TRBD1. CDR1 and CDR2 from the germline V gene are SQVTM and ANQGSEA. V dropped 7 bases and J dropped 4; count of bases not matched to a gene: 5. The CDR3 sequence is 12 residues long. This CDR3 is CSATGVPDTQYF. The DNA of the CDR3 is TGCAGCGCTACAGGGGTTCCAGATACGCAGTATTTT.

This clonotype ranks as medium-sized. This chain uses TRBV19 with TRBJ2-7; a possible D gene is TRBD2 (6 bases). Trimming removed 1 base at V and 5 bases at J, with 9 bases between. Germline V gene lookup returns CDR1 LNHDA and CDR2 SQIVND (reference sequence). This CDR3 is 13 amino acids long. The CDR3: CASSIASGDEQYF. The CDR3, as DNA: TGTGCCAGTAGTATAGCATCGGGGGACGAGCAGTACTTC.

The chain has TRBV6-2 or TRBV6-3 and TRBJ1-5; possibly TRBD1 for D (6 bases). Germline CDR1 is MNHEY and CDR2 is SVGEGT. V was shortened by 2 bases and J by 4 bases, with 18 bases between the two germline ends. The CDR3 runs 17 residues. CDR3 in DNA: TGTGCCAGCAGTTACGACCCTGGGGGCCAGCCTAATCAGCCCCAGCATTTT. Its protein product is CASSYDPGGQPNQPQHF.

This clonotype was recorded a few times. The gene calls are TRBV7-2 and TRBJ2-1, with D unresolved. Germline V lookup: CDR1 SGHTA, CDR2 FQGNSA. Trimming removed 0 bases from V and 7 bases from J, with 13 bases in between. The CDR3 covers 15 residues. CDR3 bases: TGTGCCAGCAGCTTAGCGGCGTGGGCCACTAATGAGCAGTTCTTC. Amino acid sequence: CASSLAAWATNEQFF.

This clonotype was recorded many times. The chain links TRBV4-1 to TRBJ2-2; 7 bases agree with TRBD2. Per the germline V gene, CDR1 is MGHRA and CDR2 is YSYEKL. The CDR3 runs 15 residues. J was trimmed by 6 bases and V by 3 bases; bases with no gene match: 7. CDR3 nucleotides: TGCGCCAGCAGCCAGGTCCCGGGGGGAGCCGGGGAGCTGTTTTTT. Its translation is CASSQVPGGAGELFF.

The chain combines TRBV20-1 with TRBJ2-3; 7 nucleotides align to TRBD1. The germline CDR1 and CDR2 sequences are DFQATT and SNEGSKA (reference sequence). The CDR3 spans 15 residues. The CDR3 is CSAESDQGDLDTQYF. CDR3 sequence (DNA): TGCAGCGCAGAGTCAGATCAGGGGGACCTCGATACGCAGTATTTT.

This clonotype occurred a few times. The chain has TRBV29-1 and TRBJ2-7; unclear D gene. V lost 1 base to trimming and J lost 3 bases, with 4 bases between them. Germline-derived CDR1 and CDR2 are SQVTM and ANQGSEA. The CDR3 covers 11 residues. The CDR3 DNA is TGCAGCGTTGAAGTCTACTACGAGCAGTACTTC. This sequence encodes CSVEVYYEQYF.

The J gene is TRBJ1-2, the V gene TRBV5-1, with 8 positions matching TRBD1. Germline CDR1 SGHRS, CDR2 YFSETQ. The V and J ends lost 0 bases and 8 bases, in that order; junction bases with no gene match: 9. CDR3 size: 15 residues. This CDR3 is CASSLDRQGFGGYTF. In nucleotides, the CDR3 is TGCGCCAGCAGCTTGGACCGACAGGGGTTTGGCGGCTACACCTTC. The variable domain in full, completed from reference TRBV5-1 and TRBJ1-2, reads KAGVTQTPRYLIKTRGQQVTLSCSPISGHRSVSWYQQTPGQGLQFLFEYFSETQRNKGNFPGRFSGRQFSNSRSEMNVSTLELGDSALYLCASSLDRQGFGGYTFGSGTRLTVV.

This clonotype was seen a few times. V and J are TRBV24-1 and TRBJ2-1; 9 bases agree with TRBD1. Germline CDR1 is KGHDR and CDR2 is SFDVKD. This CDR3 has 17 residues. The junction had 13 bases not matched to a gene; V was cut back by 4 bases and J by 7 bases. The CDR3 coding sequence is TGTGCCACCAGTGAATCGACAGGGGGTGTCTCTAGGAATGAGCAGTTCTTC. Its translation is CATSESTGGVSRNEQFF.

In this sample, this clonotype turned up a few times. Written as DNA, the CDR3 is TGTGCCAGCAGCTTGAGCGGGGTAAGCTCCTACAATGAGCAGTTCTTC. Amino acid sequence: CASSLSGVSSYNEQFF. The chain uses TRBV7-8 and TRBJ2-1; TRBD2 agrees at 7 bases. Trimming removed 3 bases from V and 0 bases from J; junction bases left unmatched: 5. The CDR3 sequence is 16 residues long. Looked up from germline, CDR1 is SGHVS and CDR2 is FQNEAQ.

The chain combines TRBV6-2 or TRBV6-3 with TRBJ2-3; D perhaps matches TRBD2 (6 bases). The germline CDR1 and CDR2 sequences are MNHEY and SVGEGT. The CDR3 runs to 15 residues. Trimming pared 2 bases from V and 4 bases from J, leaving 13 bases between. As DNA, the CDR3 is TGTGCCAGCAGTTACCTCAAGTCGGGAGCAGATACGCAGTATTTT. Translation gives CASSYLKSGADTQYF.